The sequence of this T cell receptor (beta chain) was determined in a study of CD8+CD57+ T cells in acquired aplastic anemia. Study background: On average, sorted CD4+ and CD8+ cells gave 3.2 ug of DNA.

Study-wide results and caveats: Roughly 28 was the count of CD8+ CDR3 sequences that patients shared with controls. Patients versus controls showed no significant CD8+ Simpson's diversity difference.

Notes on this clonotype: Its antigen is still unknown. Relative to the germline gene, one junction end is altered; a read error may explain this.

All sequencing subjects had displayed CD8+CD57+ cell expansion on flow cytometry. Severe acquired aplastic anemia was present in every patient. CDR3 and TCR beta VDJ profiling relied on genomic DNA as the template. TCRdb reprocessed the reads with MiXCR, giving one entry per CDR3 protein. The table lists 250,000 to 350,000 distinct CDR3 sequences, approximately 57% of them singletons. The germline CDR1 and CDR2 sequences are SSHAT and FNYEAQ (reference sequence). The CDR3 is made up of 15 amino acids. The sequenced material came from sorted CD4+, CD8+, or CD8+CD57+ T cells (not recorded which) from PBMCs. The origin of this receptor is a human donor with aplastic anemia. This sequence joins TRBV7-7 and TRBJ2-2; possible D gene TRBD2, 6 bases. The CDR3 nucleotides read TGTGCTAGCAGCTTAAAGGAGGGGAACACCGGGGAGCTGTTTTTT. It translates to CASSLKEGNTGELFF. The variable domain in full, with the rest retrieved from reference TRBV7-7 and TRBJ2-2, is GAGVSQSPRYKVTKRGQDVTLRCDPISSHATLYWYQQALGQGPEFLTYFNYEAQPDKSGLPSDRFSAERPEGSISTLTIQRTEQRDSAMYRCASSLKEGNTGELFFGEGSRLTVL.